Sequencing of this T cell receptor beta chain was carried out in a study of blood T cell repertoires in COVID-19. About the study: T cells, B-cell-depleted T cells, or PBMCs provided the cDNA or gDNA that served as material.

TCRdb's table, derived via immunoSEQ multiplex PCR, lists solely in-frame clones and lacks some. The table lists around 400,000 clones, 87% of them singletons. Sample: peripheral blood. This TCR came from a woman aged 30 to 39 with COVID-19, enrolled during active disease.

The CDR3 DNA is TGTGCCAGCAGTTTAGGTTCTCGTGGGCGGGAGAGAAATGAGCAGTTCTTC. It translates to CASSLGSRGRERNEQFF. The chain has TRBV27 and TRBJ2-1; TRBD2 agrees at 7 bases. The CDR3 runs 17 residues. With 2 bases clipped from V and 7 bases from J, the junction kept 14 bases outside the gene matches. Per the germline V gene, CDR1 is MNHEY and CDR2 is SMNVEV (reference sequence).